What follows are 19 T cell receptor beta chains derived from one specimen sequenced in a study of vaccination and CD4 T cells after COVID-19 (dated by TCRdb to between 2022 and 2023). These receptors' targets are unknown. Library construction relied on PCR. The sample was run on an Illumina iSeq 100. DNA from cultured CD4+ T cells underwent TCR sequencing with the Oncomine TCR Beta short-read assay at the Johns Hopkins FTIC core. The public sequencing data were trimmed at Q25 with fastp and processed into clonotypes with MiXCR by TCRdb, which kept only in-frame beta chains. Identical CDR3 protein sequences are pooled into one entry, listed with their most common genes and DNA. This sample is represented by over 15,000 distinct CDR3 sequences; around four fifths of them were singletons. Jointly, the top ten make up roughly 15% of the sample. The intended sense of this specimen's treatment or condition label: approximately 9-day PBMC culture with coronavirus spike peptide pools or control peptides (ViraFEST assay).

This material consisted of CD4+ T cells from blood, cultured in vitro, taken after SARS-CoV-2 vaccination. All receptors come from a human donor who received a COVID-19 vaccine.

The CDR3 DNA follows: TGTGCCAGCAGTTTCCCACCGGGACAGGGGGCGGCCTATGGCTACACCTTC. Translation: CASSFPPGQGAAYGYTF. The chain couples TRBV6-5 to TRBJ1-2, with 12 bases that match TRBD1. V lost 4 bases to trimming and J lost 4 bases; unmatched junction nucleotides: 10. Germline V lookup: CDR1 MNHEY, CDR2 SVGAGI. This CDR3 is 17 amino acids long.

The V and J genes are TRBV6-5 and TRBJ1-2; unclear D gene. The CDR3 covers 14 residues. The germline V gene encodes CDR1 MNHEY and CDR2 SVGAGI. Deletions cut 0 bases from V and 7 bases from J, with 12 bases between. CDR3 bases: TGTGCCAGCAGTTACTCGTGGTCAGGCGGTGGCTACACCTTC. It translates to CASSYSWSGGGYTF.

The CDR3 bases are TGTGCCAGCAAGGGGGGCAGGGGTAATGAAAAACTGTTTTTT. Residues: CASKGGRGNEKLFF. The chain joins TRBV2 to TRBJ1-4; D may be TRBD1 (6 bases). The germline CDR1 and CDR2 sequences are SNHLY and FYNNEI. Trimming shortened V by 7 bases and J by 4 bases, and 13 bases separated the two germline ends. This CDR3 has 14 amino acids.

V is TRBV7-9 and J is TRBJ1-1; D gene uncertain. Trimming cost V 1 base and J 10 bases, with 13 bases left between them. Per the germline V gene, CDR1 is SEHNR and CDR2 is FQNEAQ (reference sequence). The CDR3 has 13 amino acids. The CDR3 is CASSLGEGQGAFF. DNA for the CDR3: TGTGCCAGCAGCTTAGGGGAGGGCCAAGGAGCTTTCTTT. Full variable domain (remainder filled in from reference TRBV7-9 and TRBJ1-1): DTGVSQNPRHKITKRGQNVTFRCDPISEHNRLYWYRQTLGQGPEFLTYFQNEAQLEKSRLLSDRFSAERPKGSFSTLEIQRTEQGDSAMYLCASSLGEGQGAFFGQGTRLTVV.

This clonotype was seen only a few times. The chain is built from TRBV20-1 and TRBJ2-5; the match to TRBD2 covers 12 bases. The V segment lost 6 bases and the J segment 3 bases; nucleotides outside the gene matches: 5. This CDR3 comprises 14 residues. Germline V CDR1 and CDR2: DFQATT, SNEGSKA (reference sequence). The CDR3 here is CSAARLAGEETQYF. For the CDR3, the DNA is TGCAGTGCAGCGAGACTAGCGGGGGAAGAGACCCAGTACTTC.

The gene calls are TRBV5-5 and TRBJ1-1; D remains unclear. The germline V gene has CDR1 SGHKS and CDR2 YYEKEE (reference sequence). The CDR3 has 13 residues. V was clipped by 5 bases and J by 8 bases, with 16 bases between them. The DNA for the CDR3 is TGTGCCAGCAGTGCCGAGACTGCGTCGGAAGCTTTCTTT. It is translated as CASSAETASEAFF.

This rearrangement joins TRBV12-3 or TRBV12-4 to TRBJ1-6; tentative D call: TRBD1 (6 bases). Trimming took off 6 bases at V and 0 bases at J, with 18 bases between the two ends. The CDR3 runs 18 residues. CDR3 DNA sequence: TGTGCCAGCAGCCGAACAGGGTTGTCGAGCTCCTATAATTCACCCCTCCACTTT. Its translation: CASSRTGLSSSYNSPLHF.

The J gene is TRBJ2-7, the V gene TRBV7-9; TRBD2 matches 10 bases. The CDR3 runs to 17 residues. The V gene end was trimmed by 1 base and the J gene end by 4 bases; junction bases not matched to a gene: 10. In germline, CDR1 is SEHNR, CDR2 FQNEAQ (reference sequence). CDR3 nucleotide sequence: TGTGCCAGCAGCTTAGGTGCGACTAGCGGGTCCGGGTACGAGCAGTACTTC. Residues: CASSLGATSGSGYEQYF.

This clonotype occurred once. This chain uses TRBV19 with TRBJ1-5; 10 bases map to TRBD1. This CDR3 has 14 amino acids. CDR1 is LNHDA, CDR2 SQIVND, per germline (reference sequence). The J segment lost 9 bases and the V segment lost 10 bases, leaving 12 bases of the junction unmatched. The CDR3 coding sequence is TGTGCCACTAAAGGGACAGGGGTCCTTTGGCCCCAGCATTTT. Translating gives CATKGTGVLWPQHF.

The chain joins TRBV24-1 to TRBJ2-5, with D possibly TRBD1 on 5 matching bases. The CDR3 contains 13 residues. Trimming cost V 5 bases and J 7 bases, with 13 bases left between them. Germline CDR1 and CDR2: KGHDR and SFDVKD. Written as DNA, the CDR3 is TGTGCCACCAGTGGGGCTGGGGCTGGGACCCAGTACTTC. The encoded protein is CATSGAGAGTQYF.

The V call is TRBV30, the J call TRBJ1-6; possible D gene TRBD1, 5 bases. Germline V gene lookup returns CDR1 GTSNPN and CDR2 SVGIG (reference sequence). The CDR3 spans 15 residues. Trimming cost V 1 base and J 8 bases, with 15 bases left between them. CDR3 protein: CAWSATSGYHSPLHF. Here the CDR3 DNA reads TGTGCCTGGAGTGCAACATCAGGGTACCATTCACCCCTCCACTTT. Filled out from reference TRBV30 and TRBJ1-6, the complete variable domain reads SQTIHQWPATLVQPVGSPLSLECTVEGTSNPNLYWYRQAAGRGLQLLFYSVGIGQISSEVPQNLSASRPQDRQFILSSKKLLLSDSGFYLCAWSATSGYHSPLHFGNGTRLTVT.

The chain is built from TRBV6-1 and TRBJ2-7, with D unresolved. V was pared by 1 base and J by 0 bases, with 10 bases between. This CDR3 is built from 15 residues. Per germline, CDR1 MNHNS and CDR2 SASEGT. Here the CDR3 DNA reads TGTGCCAGCAGTGAAGAAGTCGGGTACTCCTACGAGCAGTACTTC. Amino acids: CASSEEVGYSYEQYF.

The V and J genes are TRBV5-1 and TRBJ1-2, with a possible D match to TRBD1 (6 bases). This CDR3 has 16 residues. V lost 0 bases and J lost 4, with 16 bases in between. Germline loops: CDR1 SGHRS, CDR2 YFSETQ. The CDR3 region has the DNA TGCGCCAGCAGCTTGGCCCCTACAGGGCAGGGCTATGGCTACACCTTC. Protein: CASSLAPTGQGYGYTF.

This chain joins TRBV6-1 and TRBJ1-2; 9 nucleotides agree with TRBD1. The CDR3 totals 13 residues. Looked up from germline, CDR1 is MNHNS and CDR2 is SASEGT. The trim removed 5 bases at V and 7 bases at J, leaving 5 bases unmatched. The CDR3 DNA reads as TGTGCCAGCAGTCCGGGACAGGGAACTGGCTACACCTTC. Amino acids: CASSPGQGTGYTF.

The chain employs TRBV12-5 and TRBJ1-2, with 7 nucleotides matching TRBD1. Germline CDR1 reads LGHNT; CDR2 reads FRNRAP. The junction had 6 bases not matched to a gene; V was cut back by 0 bases and J by 5 bases. The length of the CDR3 is 15 residues. CDR3 amino acids: CASGLVPGQRYGYTF. DNA of the CDR3: TGTGCTAGTGGTTTGGTTCCGGGACAGAGGTATGGCTACACCTTC.

The chain is built from TRBV20-1 and TRBJ1-2, with TRBD1 identical over 8 bases. The CDR3 has 12 amino acids. Germline-derived CDR1 and CDR2 are DFQATT and SNEGSKA (reference sequence). V was clipped by 5 bases and J by 6 bases; unmatched bases: 5. The CDR3 DNA follows: TGCAGTGCTCCCCAGGGGGCGGATGGCTACACCTTC. It codes for CSAPQGADGYTF.

V is TRBV27 and J is TRBJ1-2; 7 positions agree with TRBD1. The CDR3 is 15 amino acids. The V gene's germline CDR1 is MNHEY and CDR2 SMNVEV (reference sequence). Trimming took 6 bases from V and 8 from J; bases not matched to a gene: 15. CDR3: CASRRGDTGALGYTF. The CDR3 region has the DNA TGTGCCAGCAGACGAGGGGATACAGGGGCTCTGGGCTACACCTTC.

The rearrangement uses TRBV20-1 and TRBJ2-3; D is uncertain. The CDR3 totals 14 residues. The germline V gene has CDR1 DFQATT and CDR2 SNEGSKA (reference sequence). V lost 6 bases and J 7 bases, leaving 20 bases between the germline ends. The CDR3, as DNA: TGCAGTGCCCTTGCCACCTCCCCCGTTAATACGCAGTATTTT. As protein: CSALATSPVNTQYF.

This clonotype was counted only a few times. This chain connects TRBV20-1 to TRBJ1-5; 8 nucleotides line up with TRBD1. The V gene's germline CDR1 is DFQATT and CDR2 SNEGSKA (reference sequence). The CDR3 runs to 14 residues. V trimming: 5 bases; J trimming: 5 bases; junction bases outside the gene matches: 8. CDR3 sequence (DNA): TGCAGTGCTCTCGGGGACAGGCTCGATCAGCCCCAGCATTTT. Translation gives CSALGDRLDQPQHF.